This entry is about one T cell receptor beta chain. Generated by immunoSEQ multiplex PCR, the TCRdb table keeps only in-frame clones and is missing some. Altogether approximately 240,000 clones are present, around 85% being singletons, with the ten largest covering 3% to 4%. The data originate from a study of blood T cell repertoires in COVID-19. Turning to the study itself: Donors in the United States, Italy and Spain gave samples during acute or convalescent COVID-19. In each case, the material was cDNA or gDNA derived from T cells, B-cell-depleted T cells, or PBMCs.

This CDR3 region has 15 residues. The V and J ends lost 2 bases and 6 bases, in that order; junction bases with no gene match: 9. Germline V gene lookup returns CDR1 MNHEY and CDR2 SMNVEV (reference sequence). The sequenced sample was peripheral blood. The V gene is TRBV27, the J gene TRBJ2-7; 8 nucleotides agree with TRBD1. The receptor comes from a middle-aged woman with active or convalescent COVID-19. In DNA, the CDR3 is TGTGCCAGCAGTTTAGCCGACAGGGGATATGGCGAGCAGTACTTC. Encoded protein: CASSLADRGYGEQYF.